The clone carrying this T cell receptor beta chain was seen ten or more times. The junction departs from germline at one end; a sequencing error may be responsible. The sample contains more than one DNA sequence encoding this CDR3. As handled by the study authors: A classifier of distant metastasis in papillary thyroid cancer was built from CDR3 differences (across clinicopathological groups). TCRdb reassembled clones from the PCR reads with MiXCR. TCRdb, not the original authors, processed these V and J calls. The table has 84,000 or so clones, 8% to 9.5% seen once; the top ten hold 8% to 10%. This specimen comes from a study of metastatic and nonmetastatic thyroid tumors. Overall study context: Repertoires from blood and tumor or nodule tissue of malignant and benign thyroid patients were compared.

No patient received treatment before thyroid surgery. The specimen was blood. This TCR came from a female donor with papillary thyroid cancer or a benign thyroid nodule (not recorded which). Some clones in this sample may be carry-over from other donors' samples.

CDR3 in DNA: TGTGCCAGCAGCCAAGTGAGGGACGAGCAATACTTC. This translates into CASSQVRDEQYF. The chain is built from TRBV4-2 and TRBJ2-7; TRBD1 or TRBD2 may be the D gene (5 bases each). The CDR3 has 12 residues. Germline V gene lookup returns CDR1 LGHNA and CDR2 YNFKEQ.